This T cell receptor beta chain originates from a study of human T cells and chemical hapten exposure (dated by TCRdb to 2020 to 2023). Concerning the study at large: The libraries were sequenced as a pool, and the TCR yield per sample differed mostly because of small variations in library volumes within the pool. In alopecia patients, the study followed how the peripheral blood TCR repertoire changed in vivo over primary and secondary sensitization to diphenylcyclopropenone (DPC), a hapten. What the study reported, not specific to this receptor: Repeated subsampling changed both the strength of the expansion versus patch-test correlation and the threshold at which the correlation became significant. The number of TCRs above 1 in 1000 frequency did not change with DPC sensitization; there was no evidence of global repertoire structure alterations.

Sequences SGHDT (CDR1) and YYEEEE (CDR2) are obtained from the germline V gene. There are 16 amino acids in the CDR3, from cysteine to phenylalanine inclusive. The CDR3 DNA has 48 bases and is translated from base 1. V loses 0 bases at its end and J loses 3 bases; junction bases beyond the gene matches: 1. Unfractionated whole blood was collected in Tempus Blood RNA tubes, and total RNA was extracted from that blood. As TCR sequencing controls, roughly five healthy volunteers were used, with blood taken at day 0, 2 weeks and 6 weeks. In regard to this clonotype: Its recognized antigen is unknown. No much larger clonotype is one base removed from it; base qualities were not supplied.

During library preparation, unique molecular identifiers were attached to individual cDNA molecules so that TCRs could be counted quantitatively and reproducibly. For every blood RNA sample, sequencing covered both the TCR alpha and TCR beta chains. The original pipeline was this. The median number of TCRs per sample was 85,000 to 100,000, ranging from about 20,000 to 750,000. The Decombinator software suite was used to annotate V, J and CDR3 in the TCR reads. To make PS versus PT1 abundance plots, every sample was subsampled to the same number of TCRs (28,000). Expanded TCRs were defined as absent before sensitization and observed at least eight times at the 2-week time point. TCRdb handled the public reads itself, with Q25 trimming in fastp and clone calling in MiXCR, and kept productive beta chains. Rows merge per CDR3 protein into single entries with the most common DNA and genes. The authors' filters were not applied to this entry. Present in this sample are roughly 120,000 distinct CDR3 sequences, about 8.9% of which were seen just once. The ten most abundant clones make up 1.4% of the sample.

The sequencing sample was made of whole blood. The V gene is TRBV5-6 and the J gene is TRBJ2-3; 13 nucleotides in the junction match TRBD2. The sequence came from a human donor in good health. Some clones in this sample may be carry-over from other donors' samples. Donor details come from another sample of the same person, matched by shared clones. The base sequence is TGTGCCAGCAGCTTGGAGACTAGCGGGAGGACAGATACGCAGTATTTT. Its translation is CASSLETSGRTDTQYF.